The 18 T cell receptor beta chains below all came from one sample that was sequenced in a study of Ad26.COV2.S vaccination and SARS-CoV-2 variants. Indicated treatment: 19 received Ad26.COV2.S at low or high dose, single or two shots; 5 received placebo; per-sample allocation not given. Collection of samples fell on day 63 after the first vaccine or placebo injection. The protocol was immunoSEQ multiplex PCR, while the TCRdb copy is restricted to in-frame clones and leaves out a portion. This sample has around 420,000 clones, with around nine tenths found just once. The material was peripheral blood, obtained in a trial of Ad26.COV2.S vaccine versus placebo. These receptors originate from a person aged 18-65 years who received the Ad26.COV2.S COVID-19 vaccine or a placebo.

This clone occurred once. The junction shows a germline mismatch at one end, possibly a read error. The chain carries TRBV19 and TRBJ1-3; D unresolved. CDR1 is LNHDA, CDR2 SQIVND, per germline (reference sequence). The CDR3 totals 15 residues. The CDR3 nucleotides are TGCTCTTCGCGAGGTATAGCTGACTCTGGAAACACCATATATTTT. Translating it yields CSSRGIADSGNTIYF.

The chain links TRBV28 to TRBJ2-7; D is unclear. This CDR3 spans 16 amino acids. Germline CDR1 reads MDHEN; CDR2 reads SYDVKM. Trimming shortened V by 2 bases and J by 0 bases, and 14 bases separated the two germline ends. The CDR3 DNA is TGTGCCAGCAGTTTACCTTGGACGGTGAGCTCCTACGAGCAGTACTTC. Its protein is CASSLPWTVSSYEQYF.

The chain combines TRBV7-2 with TRBJ1-4; 8 nucleotides line up with TRBD1. The trim removed 6 bases at V and 3 bases at J, leaving 6 bases unmatched. Germline V gene data show CDR1 as SGHTA and CDR2 as FQGNSA. The CDR3 is 15 residues long. Here the CDR3 reads CASRPGGKANEKLFF. In nucleotides, the CDR3 is TGTGCCAGCAGGCCAGGGGGCAAGGCTAATGAAAAACTGTTTTTT.

V and J are TRBV27 and TRBJ2-1; 8 nucleotides match TRBD2. V shed 2 bases and J 2 bases; nucleotides not matched to a gene: 11. The germline V gene has CDR1 MNHEY and CDR2 SMNVEV (reference sequence). This CDR3 contains 18 residues. The CDR3 loop is CASSLGTSLPSPYNEQFF. The CDR3 DNA reads TGTGCCAGCAGTTTAGGGACTAGTCTCCCCTCACCCTACAATGAGCAGTTCTTC.

This clone was found once. DNA of the CDR3: TGTGCCTGGAGTGTACCCCAGACAGGGGCCTGGGGTTCACCCCTCCACTTT. Its translation: CAWSVPQTGAWGSPLHF. V gene TRBV30 combines with J gene TRBJ1-6, with 8 positions matching TRBD1. Germline loops: CDR1 GTSNPN, CDR2 SVGIG (reference sequence). V gave up 0 bases and J gave up 9 bases; unmatched junction bases: 13. This CDR3 region has 17 residues.

This chain connects TRBV10-3 to TRBJ1-2; D remains ambiguous. V lost 2 bases and J lost 4, with 11 bases in between. CDR3 length equals 14 residues. CDR1 is ENHRY, CDR2 SYGVKD, per germline. CDR3 protein: CAISETDTRYGYTF. CDR3 DNA: TGTGCCATCAGTGAGACCGACACCCGCTATGGCTACACCTTC.

The chain recombines TRBV4-2 with TRBJ1-1, with unresolved D. This CDR3 region has 15 residues. Trimming took off 1 base at V and 5 bases at J, with 14 bases between the two ends. The germline CDR1 and CDR2 sequences are LGHNA and YNFKEQ. The CDR3 loop is CASSQVRFFETEAFF. CDR3 coding DNA: TGTGCCAGCAGCCAAGTCCGGTTCTTTGAGACTGAAGCTTTCTTT.

V gene TRBV2 combines with J gene TRBJ1-4; no clear D gene. The CDR3 has 12 residues. The V end lost 4 bases, the J end lost 5 bases, and 5 bases lay between the germline ends. CDR1 SNHLY and CDR2 FYNNEI come from the germline V gene. For the CDR3, the DNA is TGTGCCAGCAGTGTTTCAAATGAAAAACTGTTTTTT. Its protein product is CASSVSNEKLFF.

The J gene is TRBJ2-7, the V gene TRBV29-1, with 10 bases that match TRBD1. The length of the CDR3 is 13 residues. The J segment lost 6 bases and the V segment lost 6 bases, leaving 8 bases of the junction unmatched. Germline V gene sequence: CDR1 SQVTM, CDR2 ANQGSEA. DNA of the CDR3: TGCAGCGTACAGAGGGACAGGGGAGGCGAGCAGTACTTC. This codes for CSVQRDRGGEQYF.

Only one count was recorded for this clone. This chain connects TRBV10-1 to TRBJ1-5; D gene unclear. Between the trimmed V and J ends, which lost 7 bases and 2 bases, there was a span of 9 bases. The V gene's germline CDR1 is WNHNN and CDR2 SYGVQD (reference sequence). This CDR3 has 13 amino acids. CDR3 bases: TGCGCCAGCACCCCTACGGGCAATCAGCCCCAGCATTTT. Translation: CASTPTGNQPQHF.

The chain couples TRBV4-2 to TRBJ2-3; 8 positions match TRBD2. Per germline, CDR1 LGHNA and CDR2 YNFKEQ. V lost 1 base and J lost 2; bases outside the gene matches: 2. This CDR3 region has 15 residues. The chain's CDR3 is CASSQVGLDTDTQYF. For the CDR3, the DNA is TGTGCCAGCAGCCAAGTGGGACTAGACACAGATACGCAGTATTTT.

The rearrangement links TRBV30 to TRBJ1-5, with a tentative D call TRBD1 (5 bases). Germline values: CDR1 GTSNPN, CDR2 SVGIG (reference sequence). The CDR3 covers 14 residues. V lost 0 bases to trimming and J lost 5 bases, with 11 bases between them. This CDR3 is CAWSVPTAYQPQHF. The CDR3, as DNA: TGTGCCTGGAGTGTACCGACAGCCTATCAGCCCCAGCATTTT.

CDR3 nucleotide sequence: TGCGCCAGCAGTGAGTCAGTACGACGGGTCACCGGGGAGCTGTTTTTT. Amino acids: CASSESVRRVTGELFF. The chain uses TRBV10-1 and TRBJ2-2; D call uncertain. The CDR3 totals 16 residues. The V end lost 0 bases, the J end lost 4 bases, and 12 bases lay between the germline ends. CDR1 and CDR2 (germline): WNHNN, SYGVQD (reference sequence).

The V and J genes are TRBV5-4 and TRBJ2-3, with D perhaps matching TRBD2 (5 bases). The germline CDR1 and CDR2 sequences are SGHNT and YYREEE (reference sequence). The CDR3 extends over 12 amino acids. Trimming cost V 5 bases and J 13 bases, with 17 bases left between them. In DNA, the CDR3 is TGTGCCAGCAGTGACCCCGACGAGGGAGAGTATTTT. The encoded protein is CASSDPDEGEYF.

The chain has TRBV7-2 and TRBJ1-2, with D perhaps TRBD1 (5 bases). The CDR3 is made up of 15 amino acids. CDR1 and CDR2 from the germline V gene are SGHTA and FQGNSA. V gave up 4 bases and J gave up 3 bases, with 15 bases separating them. The CDR3 nucleotides are TGTGCCAGCAGCTCCGACAGTAGCCATGACTATGGCTACACCTTC. It encodes CASSSDSSHDYGYTF.

The chain has TRBV5-6 and TRBJ2-2, with 7 bases fitting TRBD1. This CDR3 comprises 16 residues. V lost 1 base and J lost 1; bases outside the gene matches: 4. Germline lookup yields CDR1 SGHDT and CDR2 YYEEEE. Here the CDR3 DNA reads TGTGCCAGCAGCTTGAGGTGGACAGGGAACACCGGGGAGCTGTTTTTT. It translates to CASSLRWTGNTGELFF.

The gene calls are TRBV10-3 and TRBJ1-1; D remains ambiguous. Trimming shortened V by 6 bases and J by 1 base, and 15 bases separated the two germline ends. The CDR3 loop spans 15 amino acids. Germline CDR1 is ENHRY and CDR2 is SYGVKD. In nucleotides, the CDR3 is TGTGCCATCAGGGAGAGCGGGCTGCGGAACACTGAAGCTTTCTTT. This translates into CAIRESGLRNTEAFF.

This chain links TRBV4-2 with TRBJ1-1; D uncertain. Germline CDR1 is LGHNA and CDR2 is YNFKEQ. With 0 bases removed from V and 5 bases from J, the gap between germline ends came to 16 bases. The CDR3 is made up of 16 amino acids. Here the CDR3 DNA reads TGTGCCAGCAGCCAAGATCTTTCAGGCAGTAGGACTGAAGCTTTCTTT. Translated, it gives CASSQDLSGSRTEAFF.